These 25 T cell receptor beta chains originate from one sample sequenced in a study of T-cell reconstitution after alpha-beta-depleted transplantation in children. Unique molecular identifiers were incorporated when the TCRbeta library was constructed. MiXCR, run by TCRdb on the PCR reads, gives a single entry per CDR3 protein. Among around 230,000 distinct CDR3 sequences, approximately 17% were seen once, and the ten largest hold about 45%. Here the sequenced sample was PBMCs, mostly from graft donor cells, taken 360 days after TCRalphabeta/CD19-depleted stem cell transplant. These receptor sequences come from a male patient aged 2 to 9 who had a stem cell transplant for acute lymphoblastic leukemia, so the T cells may come from the graft donor.

This clonotype appeared a few times. V and J are TRBV12-3 or TRBV12-4 and TRBJ1-5; TRBD1 matches at 8 bases. Trimming took 4 bases from V and 6 from J; bases not matched to a gene: 8. The length of the CDR3 is 15 residues. The CDR3 sequence: CASSSGQGSLQPQHF. CDR3 nucleotide sequence: TGTGCCAGCAGTTCCGGACAGGGAAGTCTTCAGCCCCAGCATTTT.

The chain links TRBV18 to TRBJ2-7, with D unresolved. The CDR3 totals 14 residues. Per the germline V gene, CDR1 is KGHSH and CDR2 is LQKENI. The germline V and J ends were trimmed by 0 bases and 2 bases, with 8 bases remaining between them. CDR3 residues: CASSPPAVAYEQYF. DNA of the CDR3: TGTGCCAGCTCACCACCCGCAGTTGCCTACGAGCAGTACTTC.

The chain is built from TRBV29-1 and TRBJ2-5; D ambiguous. The CDR3 is 13 amino acids. Germline assignment: CDR1 SQVTM and CDR2 ANQGSEA. The V end lost 3 bases, the J end lost 3 bases, and 11 bases lay between the germline ends. In DNA form, the CDR3 reads TGCAGCGTTGAGCTTAAGACCAAAGAGACCCAGTACTTC. It specifies CSVELKTKETQYF. Looking up the rest from reference TRBV29-1 and TRBJ2-5 gives the full variable domain: SAVISQKPSRDICQRGTSLTIQCQVDSQVTMMFWYRQQPGQSLTLIATANQGSEATYESGFVIDKFPISRPNLTFSTLTVSNMSPEDSSIYLCSVELKTKETQYFGPGTRLLVL.

CDR3 amino acids: CASSFGAKSSPLHF. The CDR3 coding sequence is TGTGCCAGCAGCTTCGGGGCGAAGAGTTCACCCCTCCACTTT. V usage is TRBV28 and J usage is TRBJ1-6, with D tentatively TRBD1 (5 bases). The CDR3 covers 14 residues. Germline V gives CDR1 MDHEN, CDR2 SYDVKM. The V end was cut by 6 bases, the J end by 9 bases, with 15 bases between.

The genes are TRBV12-3 or TRBV12-4 and TRBJ2-2; TRBD2 matches 8 bases. V lost 5 bases, J lost 3 bases, and 5 bases stayed unmatched. CDR3 length: 15 amino acids. Here the CDR3 reads CASSPAGAHTGELFF. The CDR3 DNA reads TGTGCCAGCAGTCCAGCGGGGGCACACACCGGGGAGCTGTTTTTT.

The chain combines TRBV7-9 with TRBJ2-4; D is ambiguous. Between the trimmed V and J ends, which lost 1 base and 0 bases, there was a span of 13 bases. CDR1 is SEHNR, CDR2 FQNEAQ, per germline (reference sequence). The CDR3 runs 17 residues. The CDR3 sequence is CASSLVGDGVAKNIQYF. The DNA for the CDR3 is TGTGCCAGCAGCTTAGTTGGGGATGGCGTAGCCAAAAACATTCAGTACTTC.

V gene TRBV20-1 combines with J gene TRBJ2-3; the D call may be TRBD1 or TRBD2 (5 bases each). The CDR3 contains 16 residues. The V and J ends lost 3 bases and 5 bases respectively, with 21 bases between them. CDR1 is DFQATT, CDR2 SNEGSKA, per germline (reference sequence). CDR3 sequence: CSASASWDALRDTQYF. As DNA, the CDR3 is TGCAGTGCTAGCGCTTCATGGGACGCTCTACGAGATACGCAGTATTTT.

The J gene is TRBJ2-7, the V gene TRBV7-9, with TRBD1 matching 8 bases. Germline assignment: CDR1 SEHNR and CDR2 FQNEAQ (reference sequence). J was trimmed by 0 bases and V by 3 bases; bases with no gene match: 7. This CDR3 contains 16 residues. DNA of the CDR3: TGTGCCAGCAGCTTCGGGACAGGTGTCAGCTCCTACGAGCAGTACTTC. Its protein is CASSFGTGVSSYEQYF.

The chain combines TRBV20-1 with TRBJ2-7; tentative D call: TRBD2 (6 bases). The CDR3 totals 15 residues. The V gene's germline CDR1 is DFQATT and CDR2 SNEGSKA (reference sequence). Trimming pared 4 bases from V and 3 bases from J, leaving 19 bases between. The CDR3 spells CSATRSERGGYEQYF. The CDR3 DNA sequence: TGCAGTGCTACCCGATCCGAGAGGGGAGGCTACGAGCAGTACTTC.

The sample holds a few counts of this clonotype. The chain is built from TRBV29-1 and TRBJ2-3; TRBD1 aligns across 8 bases. The CDR3 extends over 15 amino acids. Germline CDR1 is SQVTM and CDR2 is ANQGSEA. V trimming: 6 bases; J trimming: 1 base; junction bases outside the gene matches: 9. The CDR3 loop is CSVDPTGEGTDTQYF. The CDR3 region has the DNA TGCAGCGTCGACCCGACAGGGGAAGGCACAGATACGCAGTATTTT.

This clonotype was seen a handful of times. The chain links TRBV6-5 to TRBJ1-5, with D possibly matching TRBD1 (6 bases). V gave up 4 bases and J gave up 7 bases, with 11 bases separating them. This CDR3 contains 13 residues. The V gene's germline CDR1 is MNHEY and CDR2 SVGAGI. CDR3 sequence reads: CASSWGGGQPQHF. The CDR3 region has the DNA TGTGCCAGCAGTTGGGGGGGCGGACAGCCCCAGCATTTT.

This clonotype was detected a few times. The chain joins TRBV7-6 to TRBJ1-1, with D possibly TRBD1 on 5 matching bases. Germline CDR1 SGHVS, CDR2 FNYEAQ. This CDR3 has 15 amino acids. V lost 5 bases, J lost 5 bases, and 18 bases lay in between. Written as DNA, the CDR3 is TGTGCCAGCAGCCCCCGCCGGGACGTCGGTACTGAAGCTTTCTTT. Its translation is CASSPRRDVGTEAFF.

The chain carries TRBV29-1 and TRBJ1-1; D may be TRBD1 (6 bases). Per germline, CDR1 SQVTM and CDR2 ANQGSEA. V lost 3 bases, J lost 4 bases, and 15 bases lay in between. This CDR3 comprises 14 residues. CDR3 region: CSVEGQGGSTEAFF. Written as DNA, the CDR3 is TGCAGCGTTGAGGGTCAAGGGGGGAGCACTGAAGCTTTCTTT. The variable domain in full, completed from reference TRBV29-1 and TRBJ1-1, reads SAVISQKPSRDICQRGTSLTIQCQVDSQVTMMFWYRQQPGQSLTLIATANQGSEATYESGFVIDKFPISRPNLTFSTLTVSNMSPEDSSIYLCSVEGQGGSTEAFFGQGTRLTVV.

V usage is TRBV12-3 or TRBV12-4 and J usage is TRBJ2-2, with 9 bases lining up with TRBD1. This CDR3 has 15 residues. After removal of 7 bases from V and 3 bases from J, the junction contained 6 bases not matched to a gene. The CDR3 nucleotides are TGTGCCAGCAACACAGGGGGCGCGGACACCGGGGAGCTGTTTTTT. It encodes CASNTGGADTGELFF.

The chain recombines TRBV4-3 with TRBJ2-2; 7 nucleotides match TRBD1. The V gene end was trimmed by 1 base and the J gene end by 5 bases; junction bases not matched to a gene: 4. The CDR3 sequence is 15 residues long. CDR1 is LGHNA and CDR2 is YSLEER in the germline V gene. The CDR3 protein is CASSQVGGRTGELFF. The CDR3 DNA reads TGCGCCAGCAGCCAAGTAGGGGGCCGTACCGGGGAGCTGTTTTTT.

This clonotype was found a few times. The chain uses TRBV7-8 and TRBJ2-5; D is undetermined. Germline loops: CDR1 SGHVS, CDR2 FQNEAQ. V was clipped by 2 bases and J by 5 bases, with 9 bases between them. The CDR3 covers 13 residues. The CDR3 bases are TGTGCCAGCAGCTTAATAGGGTTGGAGACCCAGTACTTC. Its protein is CASSLIGLETQYF.

The J gene is TRBJ2-3, the V gene TRBV2; 8 bases line up with TRBD1. V lost 10 bases and J lost 2; bases outside the gene matches: 8. The CDR3 spans 14 residues. Per germline, CDR1 SNHLY and CDR2 FYNNEI. The CDR3 spells CATPDRGVTDTQYF. The DNA for the CDR3 is TGTGCCACCCCAGACAGGGGAGTCACAGATACGCAGTATTTT.

This clonotype has just a few counts. The chain joins TRBV20-1 to TRBJ2-3; D not resolved. The germline gives CDR1 DFQATT, CDR2 SNEGSKA (reference sequence). V lost 4 bases and J lost 4, with 21 bases in between. The CDR3 contains 16 residues. Here the CDR3 DNA reads TGCAGTGCTATCCAGGCCTCAAAAGGGAATGCAGATACGCAGTATTTT. It specifies CSAIQASKGNADTQYF.

In this sample, this clonotype turned up a few times. This chain links TRBV12-3 or TRBV12-4 with TRBJ2-1; D gene unclear. Deletions cut 8 bases from V and 7 bases from J, with 6 bases between. This CDR3 is 10 amino acids long. The CDR3 reads CASGLNEQFF. In nucleotides, the CDR3 is TGTGCCAGCGGGCTAAATGAGCAGTTCTTC.

This clonotype has a handful of counts. The rearrangement links TRBV3-1 to TRBJ2-1, with 7 positions matching TRBD1. CDR1 LGHDT and CDR2 YNNKEL come from the germline V gene (reference sequence). J gave up 9 bases and V 8 bases, and 16 bases lay outside the gene matches. This CDR3 has 15 amino acids. CDR3: CASSLHGQDDGEQFF. CDR3 in DNA: TGTGCCAGCTCCCTTCACGGACAGGACGACGGTGAGCAGTTCTTC.

The chain combines TRBV15 with TRBJ2-7; no clear D. V lost 1 base, J lost 0 bases, and 4 bases lay in between. Germline CDR1 LNHNV, CDR2 YYDKDF (reference sequence). This CDR3 region has 13 residues. The CDR3 is CATSRASSYEQYF. CDR3 in DNA: TGTGCCACCAGCAGAGCATCCTCCTACGAGCAGTACTTC.

CDR3 sequence (DNA): TGCAGTGCTGAATATTTAGTCCTTTCCATTCAGTACTTC. This codes for CSAEYLVLSIQYF. This chain joins TRBV20-1 and TRBJ2-4; D gene unclear. Germline loops: CDR1 DFQATT, CDR2 SNEGSKA (reference sequence). Trimming took off 5 bases at V and 9 bases at J, with 17 bases between the two ends. CDR3 length: 13 amino acids.

The chain's CDR3 is CASSEGRGRSTQYF. For the CDR3, the DNA is TGTGCCAGCAGTGAGGGACGGGGGCGGAGTACGCAGTATTTT. This chain uses TRBV6-1 with TRBJ2-3; D tentatively reads TRBD1 or TRBD2 (6 bases each). The germline V and J ends were trimmed by 3 bases and 8 bases, with 15 bases remaining between them. Germline V gives CDR1 MNHNS, CDR2 SASEGT. The CDR3 runs to 14 residues.

In this sample, this clonotype turned up a few times. The rearrangement links TRBV5-1 to TRBJ2-3; 9 bases fit TRBD2. The germline CDR1 and CDR2 sequences are SGHRS and YFSETQ. This CDR3 comprises 15 residues. V lost 0 bases, J lost 5 bases, and 4 bases stayed unmatched. CDR3 DNA sequence: TGCGCCAGCAGCTTGGCGGCGGGGGGGCAAGATACGCAGTATTTT. Translation: CASSLAAGGQDTQYF.

The rearrangement joins TRBV3-1 to TRBJ2-5; TRBD1 is a possible D gene (5 bases). This CDR3 region has 15 residues. CDR1 and CDR2 from the germline V gene are LGHDT and YNNKEL (reference sequence). Trimming cost V 0 bases and J 7 bases, with 15 bases left between them. Here the CDR3 DNA reads TGTGCCAGCAGCCAAGATCTAGTGGCCCAGGGGACCCAGTACTTC. This translates into CASSQDLVAQGTQYF.